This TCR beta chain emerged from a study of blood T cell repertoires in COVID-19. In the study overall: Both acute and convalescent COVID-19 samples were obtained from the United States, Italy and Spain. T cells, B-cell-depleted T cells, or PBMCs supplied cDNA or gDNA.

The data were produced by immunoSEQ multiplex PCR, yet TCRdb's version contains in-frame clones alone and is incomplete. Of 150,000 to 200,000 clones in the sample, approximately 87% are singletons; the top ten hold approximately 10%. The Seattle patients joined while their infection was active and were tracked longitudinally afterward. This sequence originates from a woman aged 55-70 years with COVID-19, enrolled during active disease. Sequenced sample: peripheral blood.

CDR3 in amino acids: CASSQDPRTSGRGTYEQYF. Written as DNA, the CDR3 is TGTGCCAGCAGCCAAGACCCCCGGACTAGCGGGAGGGGGACCTACGAGCAGTACTTC. The genes are TRBV3-1 (or the pseudogene TRBV3-2) and TRBJ2-7; 15 nucleotides line up with TRBD2. In germline, CDR1 is LGHDT, CDR2 YNNKEL (reference sequence). J was trimmed by 2 bases and V by 0 bases; bases with no gene match: 8. The CDR3 is 19 residues long.